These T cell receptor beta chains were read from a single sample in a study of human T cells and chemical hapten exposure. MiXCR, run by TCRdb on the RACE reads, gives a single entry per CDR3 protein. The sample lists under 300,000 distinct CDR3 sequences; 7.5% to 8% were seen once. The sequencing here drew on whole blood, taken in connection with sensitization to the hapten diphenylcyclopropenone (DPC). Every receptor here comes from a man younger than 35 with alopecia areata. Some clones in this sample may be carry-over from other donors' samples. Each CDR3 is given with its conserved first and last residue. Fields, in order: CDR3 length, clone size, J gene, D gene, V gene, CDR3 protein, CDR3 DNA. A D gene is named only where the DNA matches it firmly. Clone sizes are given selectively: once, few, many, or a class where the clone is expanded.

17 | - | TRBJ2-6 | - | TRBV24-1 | CATPRKDTTSGANVLTF | TGTGCCACCCCTAGGAAAGACACCACCTCTGGGGCCAACGTCCTGACTTTC
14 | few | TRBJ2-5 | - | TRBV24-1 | CATRGTEAGGTQYF | TGTGCCACCAGGGGGACGGAGGCCGGTGGGACCCAGTACTTC
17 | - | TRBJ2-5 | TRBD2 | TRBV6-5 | CASSPGTSGGSGETQYF | TGTGCCAGCAGCCCTGGGACTAGCGGGGGGAGCGGAGAGACCCAGTACTTC
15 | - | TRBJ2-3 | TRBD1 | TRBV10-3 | CAISESDRTTDTQYF | TGTGCCATCAGTGAGTCGGACAGGACAACAGATACGCAGTATTTT
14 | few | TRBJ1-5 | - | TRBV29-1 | CSVVSGLPNQPQHF | TGCAGCGTTGTATCAGGACTTCCCAATCAGCCCCAGCATTTT
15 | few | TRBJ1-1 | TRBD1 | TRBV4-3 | CASSQGTGGNTEAFF | TGCGCCAGCAGCCAAGGGACAGGGGGGAACACTGAAGCTTTCTTT
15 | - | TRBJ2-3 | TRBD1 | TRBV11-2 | CASSRTGGSLPTQYF | TGTGCCAGCAGCCGGACAGGGGGCAGCTTGCCAACGCAGTATTTT
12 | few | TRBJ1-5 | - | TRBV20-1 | CSGKGGNQPQHF | TGCAGCGGTAAAGGGGGCAATCAGCCCCAGCATTTT
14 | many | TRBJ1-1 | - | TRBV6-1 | CASSEAPGSRRAFF | TGTGCCAGCAGTGAAGCCCCAGGGAGCCGTCGAGCTTTCTTT
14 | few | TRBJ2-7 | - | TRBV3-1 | CASSQDWVAYEQYF | TGTGCCAGCAGCCAAGATTGGGTAGCCTACGAGCAGTACTTC
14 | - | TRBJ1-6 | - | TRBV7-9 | CASSSQDGNSPLHF | TGTGCCAGCAGCTCTCAGGACGGGAATTCACCCCTCCACTTT
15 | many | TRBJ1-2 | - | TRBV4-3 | CASSQRFQILYGYTF | TGCGCCAGCAGCCAACGTTTTCAGATACTCTATGGCTACACCTTC
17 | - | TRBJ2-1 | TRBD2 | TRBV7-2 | CASSLDTTSGGYNEQFF | TGTGCCAGCAGCTTAGATACGACTAGCGGGGGTTACAATGAGCAGTTCTTC
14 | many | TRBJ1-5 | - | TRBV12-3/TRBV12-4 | CASSSPGGNQPQHF | TGTGCCAGCAGTTCGCCAGGGGGCAATCAGCCCCAGCATTTT
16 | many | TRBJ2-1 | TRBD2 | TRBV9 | CASSPRLAGRYNEQFF | TGTGCCAGCAGCCCCAGACTAGCGGGGCGATACAATGAGCAGTTCTTC
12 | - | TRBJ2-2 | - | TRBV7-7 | CASSLLGGQLFF | TGTGCCAGCAGCCTCCTGGGGGGGCAGCTGTTTTTT